This note documents a single T cell receptor (beta chain) sequence. Participants' own reports of clinical history determined their cohort assignment. Two negative PCRs, clearance, or symptom resolution had been documented for recovered Cohort 3 donors. The sample is drawn from a study of blood T cell repertoires in COVID-19. Study in general: Whether acute or convalescent, the COVID-19 samples came from the United States, Italy and Spain.

The V and J ends lost 6 bases and 5 bases respectively, with 5 bases between them. Germline CDR1 reads MNHEY; CDR2 reads SVGAGI. The CDR3 has 11 residues. Here immunoSEQ multiplex PCR was the method, and the copy in TCRdb shows in-frame clones only, minus some. The sample contains 490,000 or so clones, 70% to 90% of which appear only once. The TCR comes from a woman aged 55-69 years who had recovered from COVID-19. The V gene is TRBV6-5, the J gene TRBJ1-5; D gene uncertain. The sequencing sample was made of PBMCs or T cells enriched from blood (not recorded which). The CDR3 DNA is TGTGCCAGCAGGGTAGATCAGCCCCAGCATTTT. The encoded protein is CASRVDQPQHF.